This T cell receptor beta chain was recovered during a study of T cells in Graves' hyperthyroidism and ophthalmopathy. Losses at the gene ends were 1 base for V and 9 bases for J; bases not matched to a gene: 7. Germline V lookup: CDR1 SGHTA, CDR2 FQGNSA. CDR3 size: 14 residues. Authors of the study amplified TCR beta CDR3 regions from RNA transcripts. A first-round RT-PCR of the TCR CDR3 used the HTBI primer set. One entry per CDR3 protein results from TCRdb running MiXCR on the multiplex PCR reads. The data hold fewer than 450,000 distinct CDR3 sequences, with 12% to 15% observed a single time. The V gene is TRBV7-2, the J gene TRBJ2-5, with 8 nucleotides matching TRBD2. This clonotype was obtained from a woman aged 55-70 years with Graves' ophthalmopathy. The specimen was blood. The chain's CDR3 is CASSLVGLREAQYF. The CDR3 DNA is TGTGCCAGCAGCTTAGTTGGCCTGCGGGAGGCCCAGTACTTC.